The source of this T cell receptor beta chain is a study of human T cells and chemical hapten exposure. The study, taken as a whole, reports: Higher patch test scores went with higher counts of PT1 expanded TCRs.

As the library was built, unique molecular identifiers were attached to individual cDNA molecules. TCRdb itself ran the RACE reads through MiXCR, one entry per CDR3 protein. The sample consists of tens of thousands of distinct CDR3 sequences, less than 11% of them appearing once. In germline, CDR1 is SNHLY, CDR2 FYNNEI. The V end was cut by 5 bases, the J end by 8 bases, with 9 bases between. CDR3 size: 12 residues. Time point noted: patch test 2, 6 weeks after DPC sensitization. The treatment denotes: therapeutic diphenylcyclopropenone sensitization with weekly scalp DPC. Investigators collected blood before applying each patch test. Non-pregnant alopecia patients aged 18 to 70, suitable for DPC therapy. This clonotype was counted ten times or more. Its antigen is not identified.

The V gene is TRBV2, the J gene TRBJ1-4, with D maybe TRBD1 (6 bases). The sequence was collected from a woman in her 50s with alopecia areata. Some clones in this sample may be carry-over from other donors' samples. The starting material was whole blood, obtained in connection with sensitization to the hapten diphenylcyclopropenone (DPC). CDR3 bases: TGTGCCAGCAGTTTAGGACAGGAAAAACTGTTTTTT. Protein product: CASSLGQEKLFF.